One sample yielded the 9 T cell receptor beta chains listed below, sequenced in a study of response to subunit inactivated influenza vaccine (dated by TCRdb to 2017 to 2018). Library generation was performed with RT-PCR. Sequenced on an Illumina HiSeq 2500. In-frame beta chains were kept once TCRdb had trimmed the public reads at Q25 with fastp and called clones with MiXCR. Identical CDR3 proteins give one entry, which carries the most common genes and DNA. Across this sample there are 650,000 to 800,000 distinct CDR3 sequences, with approximately 18% seen only once. The ten largest clones add up to about 11% of the sample. This material consisted of PBMCs from blood, taken roughly 5 days after vaccination. These receptors all stem from a man between 45 and 60 years old who received an inactivated influenza vaccine. Donor details come from another sample of the same person, matched by shared clones.

Many counts were recorded for this clonotype. This rearrangement joins TRBV12-3 or TRBV12-4 to TRBJ1-1, with a weak D call TRBD1 (5 bases). The CDR3 extends over 15 amino acids. V was shortened by 4 bases and J by 4 bases, with 16 bases between the two germline ends. In DNA, the CDR3 is TGTGCCAGCAGTTACTCCCCCCTGGGACCCACTGAAGCTTTCTTT. Amino acids: CASSYSPLGPTEAFF.

This clonotype was detected ten times or more. This chain joins TRBV10-3 and TRBJ2-7; the match to TRBD1 covers 7 bases. CDR1 and CDR2 (germline): ENHRY, SYGVKD. V was pared by 5 bases and J by 4 bases, with 5 bases of the junction left unmatched. The CDR3 runs 13 residues. The CDR3, as DNA: TGTGCCATCAGTACCGGGACAGCTTACGAGCAGTACTTC. This codes for CAISTGTAYEQYF.

This clonotype was counted only a few times. The chain has TRBV29-1 and TRBJ2-7; D might be TRBD2 (7 bases). The germline V and J ends were trimmed by 4 bases and 6 bases, with 22 bases remaining between them. CDR3 length equals 15 residues. Germline V CDR1 and CDR2: SQVTM, ANQGSEA. The CDR3 sequence is CSVAQEGGRRSEQYF. Here the CDR3 DNA reads TGCAGCGTTGCCCAGGAGGGGGGGAGGCGATCCGAGCAGTACTTC.

This clonotype was seen ten or more times. V is TRBV6-5 and J is TRBJ2-7; D is ambiguous. Trimming cost V 0 bases and J 5 bases, with 11 bases left between them. From germline, CDR1 is MNHEY and CDR2 SVGAGI. This CDR3 has 14 residues. The CDR3 sequence: CASSYSAARDEQYF. In nucleotides, the CDR3 is TGTGCCAGCAGTTACTCGGCGGCCCGGGACGAGCAGTACTTC.

The J gene is TRBJ2-1, the V gene TRBV20-1, with 8 bases identical to TRBD2. Trimming took 5 bases from V and 7 from J; bases not matched to a gene: 10. Germline CDR1 reads DFQATT; CDR2 reads SNEGSKA (reference sequence). The CDR3 spans 14 residues. This CDR3 reads CSAPAGGAGNEQFF. CDR3 in DNA: TGCAGTGCTCCGGCGGGGGGCGCGGGAAATGAGCAGTTCTTC.

This clonotype was seen only a few times. This chain connects TRBV6-2 or TRBV6-3 to TRBJ1-5; TRBD1 matches at 8 bases. Germline V gene data show CDR1 as MNHEY and CDR2 as SVGEGT. This CDR3 has 17 residues. With V trimmed by 2 bases and J by 2 bases, 8 bases remained unmatched. CDR3 protein: CASSYTRTGPGNQPQHF. The DNA for the CDR3 is TGTGCCAGCAGTTACACCAGGACAGGGCCTGGCAATCAGCCCCAGCATTTT.

V is TRBV5-1 and J is TRBJ2-7; a weak D match, TRBD2 (7 bases). The germline V gene encodes CDR1 SGHRS and CDR2 YFSETQ. CDR3 length equals 15 residues. Trimming took 0 bases from V and 3 from J, leaving 13 bases between them. This chain's CDR3 is CASSLDRGARYEQYF. DNA for the CDR3: TGCGCCAGCAGCTTGGATCGGGGGGCGCGCTACGAGCAGTACTTC.

This clonotype has more than one count but fewer than ten. CDR3 sequence (DNA): TGCAGTGCTAGTCATCTAGCGGGAACTACCAACTCCTACGAGCAGTACTTC. Protein sequence: CSASHLAGTTNSYEQYF. This sequence joins TRBV20-1 and TRBJ2-7, with 9 nucleotides matching TRBD2. Trimming took 3 bases from V and 0 from J; bases not matched to a gene: 12. This CDR3 contains 17 residues. Germline-derived CDR1 and CDR2 are DFQATT and SNEGSKA (reference sequence).

This clonotype was counted only a few times. This chain uses TRBV29-1 with TRBJ1-1; no reliable D call. There are 13 residues in the CDR3. V was pared by 4 bases and J by 6 bases, with 15 bases between. Germline values: CDR1 SQVTM, CDR2 ANQGSEA. The CDR3 region has the DNA TGCAGCGTTGCAGGTTCATTGATCCCTGAAGCTTTCTTT. It is translated as CSVAGSLIPEAFF.